The source of this T cell receptor beta chain is a study of control samples from healthy donors and cancer patients (dated by TCRdb to the early 2020s). For this clone: The clone's antigen remains unknown. Base-call qualities are not available, and no considerably larger clone is one nucleotide away.

Reading from cysteine to phenylalanine, the CDR3 counts 15 amino acids. Only the CDR3 region is kept as DNA, spanning 45 bases read in frame from base 1. The junction shows trimming of 5 bases on V and 1 base on J, and the gene matches do not reach 7 bases of it. The germline V gene encodes CDR1 MNHEY and CDR2 SMNVEV (reference sequence). Library preparation employed the immunoSEQ multiplex PCR assay. Imported from immuneACCESS, the table was reduced by TCRdb to in-frame sequences with V and J called. These copies leave out some clones; in studies compared against another copy, an unresolved V gene accounts for under half, and the cause of the remainder is not known. The sample table lists tens of thousands of clones, 91% of them with a count of one. Clones ranked in the top ten supply less than 20% of the sample.

The sample taken for sequencing was blood. The receptor comes from a young man in good health. Recombination connected TRBV27 to TRBJ2-7, with 8 central nucleotides matching TRBD2. The CDR3 has the sequence CASSQSGGPSYEQYF. The DNA is TGTGCCAGCAGTCAGAGCGGGGGCCCATCCTACGAGCAGTACTTC.